Given below is one TCR beta chain in context. The antigen remains undetermined. The study reverse transcribed the entire isolated RNA, so it sequenced expressed TCRB transcripts. Profiled with immunoSEQ multiplex PCR; TCRdb holds only in-frame clones, not every one. Counted here are some 640,000 clones, about an eighth occurring once; the ten biggest clones make up approximately 0.042%. This specimen comes from a study of beta chain features in type 1 diabetes. The wider study: Cell yields, gender and age were similar in healthy donors and patients.

Points from the study as a whole: Within each of all four CD4+ subsets, Type 1 diabetes patients had TCRB CDR3s that were moderately but significantly shorter. Individuals with type 1 diabetes displayed fewer insertions and more deletions at VDJ junctions.

Each population that was sorted was more than 95% pure. Sequenced: naive CD4+ T cells from blood. The source of this sequence is a man between 18 and 35 years old with type 1 diabetes.

The CDR3 protein is CASSFNLAGFEQYF. As DNA, the CDR3 is TGTGCCAGCAGCTTCAATCTAGCGGGATTCGAGCAGTACTTC. The chain joins TRBV5-6 to TRBJ2-7; TRBD2 matches 9 bases. V gave up 2 bases and J gave up 6 bases; unmatched junction bases: 6. The CDR3 consists of 14 residues. Germline loops: CDR1 SGHDT, CDR2 YYEEEE.